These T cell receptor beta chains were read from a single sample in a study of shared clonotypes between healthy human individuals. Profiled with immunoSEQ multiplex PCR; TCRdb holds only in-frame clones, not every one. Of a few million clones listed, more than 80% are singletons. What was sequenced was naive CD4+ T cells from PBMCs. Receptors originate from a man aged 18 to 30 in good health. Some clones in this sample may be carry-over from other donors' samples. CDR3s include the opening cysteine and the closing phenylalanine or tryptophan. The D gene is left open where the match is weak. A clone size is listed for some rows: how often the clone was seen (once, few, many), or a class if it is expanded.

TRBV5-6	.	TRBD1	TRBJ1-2	CASSPDRVGGYTF	TGTGCCAGCAGCCCCGACAGGGTTGGTGGCTACACCTTC
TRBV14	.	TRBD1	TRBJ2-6	CASSQRGTGEAGANVLTF	TGTGCCAGCAGCCAAAGAGGGACAGGGGAGGCCGGGGCCAACGTCCTGACTTTC
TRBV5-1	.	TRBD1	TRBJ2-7	CASSGTGGQGYEQYF	TGCGCCAGCAGCGGGACAGGGGGTCAGGGATACGAGCAGTACTTC
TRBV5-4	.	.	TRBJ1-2	CASSPTVDRITSNYGYTF	TGTGCCAGCAGCCCCACGGTGGACAGAATAACCTCTAACTATGGCTACACCTTC
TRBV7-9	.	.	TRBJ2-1	CASSPGGRYEQFF	TGTGCCAGCAGCCCCGGGGGGCGATATGAGCAGTTCTTC
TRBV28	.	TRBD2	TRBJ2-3	CASVAGGRLGQYF	TGTGCCAGTGTAGCGGGAGGGCGGTTGGGGCAGTATTTT
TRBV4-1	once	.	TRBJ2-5	CASSQGAQGQKTQYF	TGCGCCAGCAGCCAAGGAGCCCAGGGGCAGAAGACCCAGTACTTC
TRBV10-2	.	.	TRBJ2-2	CASRNGELFF	TGCGCCAGCAGGAACGGGGAGCTGTTTTTT
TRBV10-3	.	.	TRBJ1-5	CAISDKGQGSNQPQHF	TGTGCCATCAGTGACAAAGGGCAGGGAAGCAATCAGCCCCAGCATTTT
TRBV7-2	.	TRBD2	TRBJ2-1	CASSLVASGSLEQFF	TGTGCCAGCAGTTTGGTGGCTAGCGGGAGTCTTGAGCAGTTCTTC
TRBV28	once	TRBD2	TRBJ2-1	CASSQLAAFSYNEQFF	TGTGCCAGTAGTCAACTAGCGGCCTTCTCCTACAATGAGCAGTTCTTC
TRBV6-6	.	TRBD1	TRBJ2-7	CASRPDRGRYEQYF	TGTGCCAGCAGGCCGGACAGGGGTCGGTACGAGCAGTACTTC
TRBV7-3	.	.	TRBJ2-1	CASSSGRLNEQFF	TGTGCCAGCAGCTCAGGACGGCTCAATGAGCAGTTCTTC
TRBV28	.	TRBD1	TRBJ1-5	CASSLAGGIQPQHF	TGTGCCAGCAGTTTAGCAGGGGGCATCCAGCCCCAGCATTTT
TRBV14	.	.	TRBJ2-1	CASSQDTGRLSIYNEQFF	TGTGCCAGCAGCCAAGATACGGGCCGGCTATCAATATACAATGAGCAGTTCTTC
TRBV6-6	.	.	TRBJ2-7	CASRGTHEQYF	TGTGCCAGCCGAGGGACCCACGAGCAGTACTTC
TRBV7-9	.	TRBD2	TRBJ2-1	CASSLARRGLAGVNEQFF	TGTGCCAGCAGCTTAGCTCGGCGGGGACTAGCGGGAGTCAATGAGCAGTTCTTC
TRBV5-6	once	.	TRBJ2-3	CASSSPGSTDTQYF	TGTGCCAGCAGCTCCCCCGGAAGCACAGATACGCAGTATTTT
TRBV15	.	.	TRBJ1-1	CATSRESVGEAEAFF	TGTGCCACTAGCAGAGAATCTGTAGGGGAGGCTGAAGCTTTCTTT
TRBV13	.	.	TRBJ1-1	CASSVRQSSNTEAFF	TGTGCCAGCAGCGTAAGACAGAGTTCAAACACTGAAGCTTTCTTT
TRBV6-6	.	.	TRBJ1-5	CASSYADWYSNQPQHF	TGTGCCAGCAGTTACGCCGACTGGTATAGCAATCAGCCCCAGCATTTT
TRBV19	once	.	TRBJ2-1	CASSIDRLEYDQSSYNEQFF	TGTGCCAGTAGTATAGATCGGCTGGAGTATGACCAGAGCTCCTACAATGAGCAGTTCTTC
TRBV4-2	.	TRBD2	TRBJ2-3	CASSQEGRLAGADTQYF	TGTGCCAGCAGCCAAGAGGGACGACTAGCGGGGGCAGATACGCAGTATTTT
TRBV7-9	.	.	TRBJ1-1	CASSRDGTEAFF	TGTGCCAGCAGCCGCGACGGCACTGAAGCTTTCTTT
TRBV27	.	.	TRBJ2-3	CASSTTQYF	TGTGCCAGCAGTACGACGCAGTATTTT
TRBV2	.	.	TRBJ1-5	CASSLTRSNQPQHF	TGTGCCAGCAGCTTGACACGGAGCAATCAGCCCCAGCATTTT
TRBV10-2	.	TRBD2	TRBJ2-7	CASSRLAGLYEQYF	TGCGCCAGCAGCCGACTAGCGGGCCTCTACGAGCAGTACTTC
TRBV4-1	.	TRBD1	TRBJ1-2	CASSLRDRDYGYTF	TGCGCCAGCAGCCTACGGGACAGGGACTATGGCTACACCTTC
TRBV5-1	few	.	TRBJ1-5	CASRPGLSDQPQHF	TGCGCCAGCAGACCGGGACTGTCCGATCAGCCCCAGCATTTT
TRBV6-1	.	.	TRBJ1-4	CASSVQAGEKLFF	TGTGCCAGCAGTGTTCAGGCGGGTGAAAAACTGTTTTTT
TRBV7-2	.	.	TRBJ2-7	CASSPDLGEQYF	TGTGCCAGCAGCCCAGACCTGGGGGAGCAGTACTTC
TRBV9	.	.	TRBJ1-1	CASSAPNTEAFF	TGTGCCAGCAGCGCTCCGAACACTGAAGCTTTCTTT
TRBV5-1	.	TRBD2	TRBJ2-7	CASSFLAGGPRDEQYF	TGCGCCAGCAGCTTCCTAGCGGGAGGCCCTAGGGACGAGCAGTACTTC
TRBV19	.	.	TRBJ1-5	CASSIGRQPQHF	TGTGCCAGTAGTATCGGGCGTCAGCCCCAGCATTTT
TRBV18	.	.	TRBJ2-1	CASSPRAGADNEQFF	TGTGCCAGCTCACCACGGGCAGGGGCGGACAATGAGCAGTTCTTC
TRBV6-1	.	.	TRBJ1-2	CASSRGFRGDYGYTF	TGTGCCAGCAGTAGGGGATTCAGGGGAGACTATGGCTACACCTTC
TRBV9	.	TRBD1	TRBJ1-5	CASSVSGGRQPQHF	TGTGCCAGCAGCGTATCAGGGGGTCGTCAGCCCCAGCATTTT
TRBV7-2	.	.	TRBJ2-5	CASTSMFGNKETQYF	TGTGCCAGCACCTCAATGTTCGGGAATAAAGAGACCCAGTACTTC
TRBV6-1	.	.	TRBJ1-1	CASSVGVNTEAFF	TGTGCCAGCAGTGTTGGGGTTAACACTGAAGCTTTCTTT
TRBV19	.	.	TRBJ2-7	CASSIRWAGTYEQYF	TGTGCCAGTAGTATTAGGTGGGCTGGAACCTACGAGCAGTACTTC
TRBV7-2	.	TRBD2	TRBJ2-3	CASSWRTSGRDTQYF	TGTGCCAGCAGCTGGCGGACTAGCGGGAGGGATACGCAGTATTTT
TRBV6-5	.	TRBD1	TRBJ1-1	CASSKGRGQAFF	TGTGCCAGCAGTAAGGGGAGGGGGCAAGCTTTCTTT
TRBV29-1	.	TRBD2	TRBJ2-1	CSVRGLAVYNEQFF	TGCAGCGTTCGCGGACTAGCGGTTTACAATGAGCAGTTCTTC
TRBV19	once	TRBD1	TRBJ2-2	CASSRFPGGSTGELFF	TGTGCCAGTAGTCGGTTTCCAGGGGGCTCGACCGGGGAGCTGTTTTTT
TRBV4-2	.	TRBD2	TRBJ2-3	CASSQVVASGDTQYF	TGTGCCAGCAGCCAAGTTGTGGCTAGCGGAGATACGCAGTATTTT
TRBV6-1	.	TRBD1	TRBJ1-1	CASEVRGQRNTEAFF	TGTGCCAGCGAGGTCAGGGGGCAAAGGAACACTGAAGCTTTCTTT
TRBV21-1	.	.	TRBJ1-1	CASAPRGGRDEAFF	TGTGCCAGCGCCCCTAGGGGGGGGCGGGATGAAGCTTTCTTT
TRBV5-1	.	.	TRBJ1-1	CASSADSQNTEAFF	TGCGCCAGCAGCGCCGACTCCCAGAACACTGAAGCTTTCTTT
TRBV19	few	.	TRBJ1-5	CASSIGRGSQPQHF	TGTGCCAGTAGTATAGGGAGGGGAAGTCAGCCCCAGCATTTT
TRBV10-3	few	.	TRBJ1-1	CAISDGTEAFF	TGTGCCATCAGTGATGGCACTGAAGCTTTCTTT
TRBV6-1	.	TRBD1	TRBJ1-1	CASSQTGDTEAFF	TGTGCCAGCAGTCAAACAGGGGACACTGAAGCTTTCTTT
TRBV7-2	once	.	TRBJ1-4	CASSPPGGQRKEKLFF	TGTGCCAGCAGCCCACCGGGGGGGCAGAGGAAGGAAAAACTGTTTTTT
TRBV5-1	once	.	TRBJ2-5	CASSPGPPTSGQYF	TGCGCCAGCAGTCCGGGACCCCCCACGTCGGGCCAGTACTTC
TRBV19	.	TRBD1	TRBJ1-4	CASSTNRGRFEKLFF	TGTGCCAGTAGTACAAACAGGGGGCGGTTTGAAAAACTGTTTTTT
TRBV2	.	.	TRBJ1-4	CASSVKGQKLFF	TGTGCCAGCAGTGTTAAGGGTCAGAAACTGTTTTTT